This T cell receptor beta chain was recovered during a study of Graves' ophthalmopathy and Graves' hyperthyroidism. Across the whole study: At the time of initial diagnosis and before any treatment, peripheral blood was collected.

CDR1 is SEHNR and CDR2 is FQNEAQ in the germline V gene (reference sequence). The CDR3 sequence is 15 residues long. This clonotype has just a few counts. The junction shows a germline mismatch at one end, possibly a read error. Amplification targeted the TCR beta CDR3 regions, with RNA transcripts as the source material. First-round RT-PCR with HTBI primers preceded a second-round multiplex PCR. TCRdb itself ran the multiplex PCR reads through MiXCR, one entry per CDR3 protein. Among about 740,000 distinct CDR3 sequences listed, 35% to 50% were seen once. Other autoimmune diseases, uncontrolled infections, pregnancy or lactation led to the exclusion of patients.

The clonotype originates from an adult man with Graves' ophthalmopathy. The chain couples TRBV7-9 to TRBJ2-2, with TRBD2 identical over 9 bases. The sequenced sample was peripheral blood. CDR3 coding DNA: TGCGCCAGCAGCCAACCAGCGGGAGGCGCCGGGGAGCTGTTTTTT. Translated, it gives CASSQPAGGAGELFF.